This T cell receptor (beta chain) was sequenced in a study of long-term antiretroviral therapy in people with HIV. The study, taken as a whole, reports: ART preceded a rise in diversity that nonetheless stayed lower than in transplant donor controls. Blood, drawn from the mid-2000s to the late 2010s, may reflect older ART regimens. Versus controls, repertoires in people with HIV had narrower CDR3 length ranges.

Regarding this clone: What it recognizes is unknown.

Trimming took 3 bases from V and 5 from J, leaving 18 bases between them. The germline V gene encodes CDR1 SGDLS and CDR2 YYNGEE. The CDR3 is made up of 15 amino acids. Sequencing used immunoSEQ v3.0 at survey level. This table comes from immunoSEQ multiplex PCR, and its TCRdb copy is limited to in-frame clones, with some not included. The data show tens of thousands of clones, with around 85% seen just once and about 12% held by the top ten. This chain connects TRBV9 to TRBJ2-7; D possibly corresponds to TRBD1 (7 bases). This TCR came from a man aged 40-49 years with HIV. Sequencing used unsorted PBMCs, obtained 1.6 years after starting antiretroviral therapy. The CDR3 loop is CASSGEGGGYDEQYF. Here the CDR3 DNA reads TGTGCCAGCAGCGGAGAAGGAGGGGGCTACGACGAGCAGTACTTC.